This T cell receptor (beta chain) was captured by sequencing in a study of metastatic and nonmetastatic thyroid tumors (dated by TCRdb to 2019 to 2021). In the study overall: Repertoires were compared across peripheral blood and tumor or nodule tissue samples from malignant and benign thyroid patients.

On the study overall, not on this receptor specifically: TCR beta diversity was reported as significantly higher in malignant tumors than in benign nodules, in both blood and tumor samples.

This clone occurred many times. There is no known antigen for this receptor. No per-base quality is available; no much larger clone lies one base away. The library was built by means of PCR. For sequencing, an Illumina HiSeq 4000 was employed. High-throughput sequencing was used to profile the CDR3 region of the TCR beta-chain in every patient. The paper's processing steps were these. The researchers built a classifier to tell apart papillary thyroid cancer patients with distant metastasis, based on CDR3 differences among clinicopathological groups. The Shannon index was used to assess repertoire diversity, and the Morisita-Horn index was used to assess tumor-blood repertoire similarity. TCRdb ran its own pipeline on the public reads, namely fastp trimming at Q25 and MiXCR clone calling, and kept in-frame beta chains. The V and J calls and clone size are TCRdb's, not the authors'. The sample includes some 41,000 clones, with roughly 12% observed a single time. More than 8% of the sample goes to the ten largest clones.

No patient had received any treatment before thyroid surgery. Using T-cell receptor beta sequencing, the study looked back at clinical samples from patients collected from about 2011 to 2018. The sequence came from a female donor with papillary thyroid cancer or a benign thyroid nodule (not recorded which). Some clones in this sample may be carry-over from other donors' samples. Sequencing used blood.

In nucleotides, the sequence is TGCGCCAGCAGCCTGGGTACGGGGGCAAACATTCAGTACTTC. It is translated as CASSLGTGANIQYF. Rearrangement joined TRBV5-1 to TRBJ2-4; the D match is possibly TRBD1 or TRBD2, with 6 bases aligned in each. V loses 4 bases, J loses 6 bases, and the germline ends lie 14 bases apart. CDR1 is given as SGHRS and CDR2 as YFSETQ, both from the germline V gene. Measured from the cysteine to the phenylalanine, the CDR3 is 14 residues long. The sequence is cut down to CDR3 DNA, 42 bases in frame from base 1.